The 20 T cell receptor beta chains below come from one sample, sequenced in a study of blood T cells in healthy people across ages. A J-beta primer mix and a sample-barcoded 5' primer were used in a second PCR of about 6 to 12 cycles. MiXCR was run by TCRdb on the 5' RACE reads, yielding one entry per CDR3 protein. The sample gives about 1,500,000 distinct CDR3 sequences, 35% to 45% of which show up once; roughly 7.9% is in the top ten. The sequencing input was blood. These receptor sequences come from a woman aged 18-29 years in good health.

This clonotype has just a few counts. This chain uses TRBV6-5 with TRBJ2-1, with D possibly TRBD1 on 6 matching bases. Germline CDR1 MNHEY, CDR2 SVGAGI. Deletions cut 11 bases from V and 4 bases from J, with 21 bases between. This CDR3 is 15 amino acids long. The CDR3 DNA reads TGTGCCGGTGGTAAGCCAGGGGACCGATACAATGAGCAGTTCTTC. Translation gives CAGGKPGDRYNEQFF.

The J gene is TRBJ2-7, the V gene TRBV7-4; 9 positions match TRBD1. Germline values: CDR1 SGHVT, CDR2 SQSDAQ. The CDR3 totals 15 residues. V lost 1 base to trimming and J lost 6 bases; unmatched junction nucleotides: 7. DNA of the CDR3: TGTGCCAGCAGCTTAGTCGAGACAGGGGGTCGCGAGCAGTACTTC. Translating gives CASSLVETGGREQYF.

Ten or more counts support this clonotype. The J gene is TRBJ1-1, the V gene TRBV29-1; 8 nucleotides agree with TRBD1. V gave up 4 bases and J gave up 7 bases; unmatched junction bases: 2. This CDR3 has 11 residues. CDR1 is SQVTM and CDR2 is ANQGSEA in the germline V gene. CDR3 sequence (DNA): TGCAGCGTTGGCAGGGGGCTTGAAGCTTTCTTT. Translation gives CSVGRGLEAFF.

The chain combines TRBV20-1 with TRBJ1-1; D possibly corresponds to TRBD1 (6 bases). In germline, CDR1 is DFQATT, CDR2 SNEGSKA (reference sequence). CDR3 length equals 14 residues. V gave up 7 bases and J gave up 4 bases, with 19 bases separating them. CDR3: CSVEVQGSGTEAFF. Here the CDR3 DNA reads TGCAGTGTCGAGGTTCAGGGGTCCGGCACTGAAGCTTTCTTT.

This clonotype occurred a few times. V gene TRBV20-1 combines with J gene TRBJ1-1, with TRBD1 identical over 8 bases. Germline assignment: CDR1 DFQATT and CDR2 SNEGSKA (reference sequence). After removal of 3 bases from V and 5 bases from J, the junction contained 5 bases not matched to a gene. The CDR3 spans 13 residues. The CDR3 bases are TGCAGTGCTAGGGTACAGGGGGAGACTGAAGCTTTCTTT. Protein: CSARVQGETEAFF.

This clonotype came up a few times. This chain connects TRBV12-3 or TRBV12-4 to TRBJ2-5; D not resolved. The J call may be wrong; the DNA end is better matched by TRBJ2-7. The CDR3 covers 13 residues. The CDR3 nucleotides read TGTGCCAGCAGTTTAGGCATCTGGAACGAGCAGTACTTC. Encoded protein: CASSLGIWNEQYF.

This chain joins TRBV3-1 and TRBJ2-1; 13 positions match TRBD2. Germline V gene lookup returns CDR1 LGHDT and CDR2 YNNKEL (reference sequence). The ends lost 4 bases at V and 5 bases at J; junction bases unmatched: 5. This CDR3 has 16 residues. The CDR3, as DNA: TGTGCCAGCAGCCCGAGGGGGACTAGCGGGAACAATGAGCAGTTCTTC. Its translation: CASSPRGTSGNNEQFF.

This clonotype showed up just a few times. The DNA of the CDR3 is TGTGCCAGCAGTGACATCGAAACTCCCAGCTCCTACGAGCAGTACTTC. Protein sequence: CASSDIETPSSYEQYF. This chain links TRBV2 with TRBJ2-7; D unclear. This CDR3 has 16 residues. Trimming stripped 3 bases from V and 0 bases from J, with 15 bases between. The germline V gene has CDR1 SNHLY and CDR2 FYNNEI.

The gene calls are TRBV11-1 and TRBJ2-1; 11 bases match TRBD2. The CDR3 consists of 15 residues. Germline trimming cut 1 base from V and 12 bases from J; bases unmatched to any gene: 8. Germline-derived CDR1 and CDR2 are SGHAT and FQDESV (reference sequence). CDR3 coding DNA: TGTGCCAGCAGCTTAGACGGGACTAGCGGAGGGGGGCAGTTCTTC. This encodes CASSLDGTSGGGQFF.

The chain recombines TRBV7-2 with TRBJ1-6; D might be TRBD1 (5 bases). Trimming shortened V by 7 bases and J by 3 bases, and 16 bases separated the two germline ends. This CDR3 contains 16 residues. Germline V gene lookup returns CDR1 SGHTA and CDR2 FQGNSA. CDR3 coding DNA: TGTGCCAGCAACGGACAAAGGGCCCTCTATAATTCACCCCTCCACTTT. Amino acid sequence: CASNGQRALYNSPLHF.

This rearrangement joins TRBV7-2 to TRBJ2-1, with a possible D match to TRBD2 (7 bases). Germline loops: CDR1 SGHTA, CDR2 FQGNSA. The CDR3 contains 15 residues. V was trimmed by 0 bases and J by 6 bases, leaving 12 bases between them. For the CDR3, the DNA is TGTGCCAGCAGCTTAGCTGGGGGGGCTAGCAATGAGCAGTTCTTC. It specifies CASSLAGGASNEQFF.

This clonotype was recorded at least ten times. This sequence joins TRBV13 and TRBJ2-7, with a possible D match to TRBD1 (6 bases). Germline CDR1 and CDR2: PRHDT and FYEKMQ (reference sequence). The CDR3 has 14 residues. V lost 5 bases and J 0 bases, leaving 11 bases between the germline ends. The CDR3 region has the DNA TGTGCCAGCAGCGTTGGACAGAACTCCTACGAGCAGTACTTC. Residues: CASSVGQNSYEQYF. Full variable domain (outside the CDR3, taken from reference TRBV13 and TRBJ2-7): AAGVIQSPRHLIKEKRETATLKCYPIPRHDTVYWYQQGPGQDPQFLISFYEKMQSDKGSIPDRFSAQQFSDYHSELNMSSLELGDSALYFCASSVGQNSYEQYFGPGTRLTVT.

The genes are TRBV12-3 or TRBV12-4 and TRBJ2-1, with 9 bases that match TRBD1. V shed 5 bases and J 15 bases; nucleotides not matched to a gene: 14. The length of the CDR3 is 14 residues. CDR3 nucleotide sequence: TGTGCCAGCAGTCCCGGACAGGGGAAGGGTTTTCGGTTCTTC. Translating gives CASSPGQGKGFRFF.

This clonotype was seen just once. The V call is TRBV9, the J call TRBJ1-1, with 7 bases identical to TRBD1. The trim removed 4 bases at V and 6 bases at J, leaving 9 bases unmatched. CDR1 and CDR2 (germline): SGDLS, YYNGEE. The CDR3 sequence is 14 residues long. CDR3 amino acids: CASSNTGALAEAFF. The CDR3 DNA sequence: TGTGCCAGCAGCAATACAGGGGCACTCGCTGAAGCTTTCTTT.

The chain recombines TRBV3-1 with TRBJ2-7; 9 nucleotides agree with TRBD2. J gave up 6 bases and V 3 bases, and 9 bases lay outside the gene matches. The CDR3 contains 15 residues. The germline V gene has CDR1 LGHDT and CDR2 YNNKEL (reference sequence). The CDR3 reads CASSQSRGGYGEQYF. Written as DNA, the CDR3 is TGTGCCAGCAGCCAGTCGCGGGGGGGGTATGGCGAGCAGTACTTC.

The V call is TRBV2, the J call TRBJ2-4; TRBD2 is a possible D gene (6 bases). The CDR3 is 14 residues long. V dropped 6 bases and J dropped 4 bases, with 13 bases sitting between them. Looked up from germline, CDR1 is SNHLY and CDR2 is FYNNEI. The CDR3: CASSWTREKNIQYF. DNA for the CDR3: TGTGCCAGCAGCTGGACTCGGGAGAAAAACATTCAGTACTTC.

This clonotype was detected a few times. This chain joins TRBV7-3 and TRBJ2-1; weak D call: TRBD2 (5 bases). Per the germline V gene, CDR1 is SGHTA and CDR2 is FQGTGA. The CDR3 has 13 residues. The ends were cut back, 5 bases at V and 3 bases at J, with 8 bases in the middle. In DNA, the CDR3 is TGTGCCAGCAGCAATAGCGTCTACAATGAGCAGTTCTTC. Translated, it gives CASSNSVYNEQFF.

This clonotype came up a few times. The chain combines TRBV6-2 or TRBV6-3 with TRBJ2-5, with D perhaps assigned TRBD1 or TRBD2 (6 bases each). The CDR3 length is 16 residues. The V gene lost 0 bases and the J gene lost 4 bases, with 15 bases spanning the gap. Germline V gene sequence: CDR1 MNHEY, CDR2 SVGEGT. The CDR3 loop is CASSYSMVRGGETQYF. CDR3 nucleotides: TGTGCCAGCAGTTACTCGATGGTCAGGGGAGGAGAGACCCAGTACTTC.

The CDR3 protein is CASSPINQETQYF. CDR3 nucleotide sequence: TGTGCCAGCAGCCCGATAAACCAAGAGACCCAGTACTTC. The rearrangement joins TRBV7-6 to TRBJ2-5; D remains unclear. Deletions cut 5 bases from V and 0 bases from J, with 7 bases between. CDR1 and CDR2 (germline): SGHVS, FNYEAQ. CDR3 size: 13 residues.

This clonotype was recorded a few times. The chain couples TRBV12-3 or TRBV12-4 to TRBJ2-7; the D gene is possibly TRBD1 (5 bases). V was clipped by 5 bases and J by 5 bases, with 13 bases between them. The CDR3 totals 13 residues. The DNA of the CDR3 is TGTGCCAGCAGTCCGCAGGGATCCCACGAGCAGTACTTC. Its protein is CASSPQGSHEQYF.